A selection of T cell receptor beta chains follows, all from one sample in a study of shared clonotypes between healthy human individuals. Generated by immunoSEQ multiplex PCR, the TCRdb table keeps only in-frame clones and is missing some. The sample lists some 2.1 million clones; just under 95% were seen once. The specimen was naive CD8+ T cells from PBMCs. The receptors originated from a man between 18 and 29 years old in good health. Some clones in this sample may be carry-over from other donors' samples. Both conserved end residues are part of each CDR3. A D gene is named only where the DNA matches it firmly. For some rows the clone size is stated as once, few or many, or as a class when expanded; others skip it.

D gene: TRBD1
V gene: TRBV13
J gene: TRBJ2-7
clone size: .
CDR3 DNA: TGTGCCAGCAGACCTACAGGGGTCTCCTACGAGCAGTACTTC
CDR3 protein: CASRPTGVSYEQYF

D gene: .
V gene: TRBV6-5
J gene: TRBJ2-2
clone size: few
CDR3 DNA: TGTGCCAGCAGTTACAGGGTGGGCACCGGGGAGCTGTTTTTT
CDR3 protein: CASSYRVGTGELFF

D gene: TRBD2
V gene: TRBV27
J gene: TRBJ2-7
clone size: once
CDR3 DNA: TGTGCCAGCAGTTCCCTGACTAGCTACGGAATCGCGTACGAGCAGTACTTC
CDR3 protein: CASSSLTSYGIAYEQYF

D gene: .
V gene: TRBV27
J gene: TRBJ2-1
clone size: .
CDR3 DNA: TGTGCCAGCAGTTTAAACGGGAATCTAGGTGAGCAGTTCTTC
CDR3 protein: CASSLNGNLGEQFF

D gene: TRBD2
V gene: TRBV5-1
J gene: TRBJ2-1
clone size: .
CDR3 DNA: TGCGCCAGCAGTTATTCTAGCGGGAGTGGGAATGAGCAGTTCTTC
CDR3 protein: CASSYSSGSGNEQFF

D gene: .
V gene: TRBV15
J gene: TRBJ2-7
clone size: .
CDR3 DNA: TGTGCCACCAGCAGAGAGTCGGGGGGCAACTCCTACGAGCAGTACTTC
CDR3 protein: CATSRESGGNSYEQYF

D gene: .
V gene: TRBV7-6
J gene: TRBJ1-2
clone size: .
CDR3 DNA: TGTGCCAGCAGCCCACGGGACACCCAGGCTAACTATGGCTACACCTTC
CDR3 protein: CASSPRDTQANYGYTF

D gene: .
V gene: TRBV28
J gene: TRBJ1-3
clone size: .
CDR3 DNA: TGTGCCAGCAGTTTAGCCGCCCTTACTGAAACCCCCGAATGGAACACCATATATTTT
CDR3 protein: CASSLAALTETPEWNTIYF

D gene: TRBD2
V gene: TRBV27
J gene: TRBJ2-7
clone size: .
CDR3 DNA: TGTGCCAGCAGACCGGGACTAGCGGCCTACGAGCAGTACTTC
CDR3 protein: CASRPGLAAYEQYF

D gene: .
V gene: TRBV7-2
J gene: TRBJ2-5
clone size: .
CDR3 DNA: TGTGCCAGCAGCTCTACGGTGTACCAAGAGACCCAGTACTTC
CDR3 protein: CASSSTVYQETQYF

D gene: .
V gene: TRBV29-1
J gene: TRBJ2-1
clone size: .
CDR3 DNA: TGCAGCGCCCGGGACCCCGATGAGCAGTTCTTC
CDR3 protein: CSARDPDEQFF

D gene: .
V gene: TRBV6-1
J gene: TRBJ2-7
clone size: .
CDR3 DNA: TGTGCCACTGACGGGACCTACGAGCAGTACTTC
CDR3 protein: CATDGTYEQYF

D gene: TRBD1
V gene: TRBV9
J gene: TRBJ2-7
clone size: .
CDR3 DNA: TGTGCCAGCAGCGTAGCCGGTGGCCCCGGGACAGGTCCATCCTACGAGCAGTACTTC
CDR3 protein: CASSVAGGPGTGPSYEQYF

D gene: .
V gene: TRBV25-1
J gene: TRBJ2-3
clone size: .
CDR3 DNA: TGTGCCAGCAGTTCTGAGGGGCACGGCTCCCCAGATACGCAGTATTTT
CDR3 protein: CASSSEGHGSPDTQYF

D gene: .
V gene: TRBV29-1
J gene: TRBJ2-1
clone size: .
CDR3 DNA: TGCAGCGTTGAAGATCGCCCCATGAATTTATACAATGAGCAGTTCTTC
CDR3 protein: CSVEDRPMNLYNEQFF

D gene: TRBD1
V gene: TRBV4-2
J gene: TRBJ1-1
clone size: .
CDR3 DNA: TGTGCCAGCAGCCCCTCGGGGGGCACAGGGGGTAAAACTGAAGCTTTCTTT
CDR3 protein: CASSPSGGTGGKTEAFF

D gene: .
V gene: TRBV5-4
J gene: TRBJ1-1
clone size: .
CDR3 DNA: TGTGCCAGCAGCTATGTGGTGTTGGTCGGGACAATGGGGGGAAACACTGAAGCTTTCTTT
CDR3 protein: CASSYVVLVGTMGGNTEAFF

D gene: .
V gene: TRBV28
J gene: TRBJ1-2
clone size: .
CDR3 DNA: TGTGCCAGCAGTGACCCCACAGCGGGCAGGGGCGCGTATGGCTACACCTTC
CDR3 protein: CASSDPTAGRGAYGYTF

D gene: .
V gene: TRBV5-1
J gene: TRBJ2-7
clone size: .
CDR3 DNA: TGCGCCAGCAGCCTAACTAATTCCTACGAGCAGTACTTC
CDR3 protein: CASSLTNSYEQYF

D gene: .
V gene: TRBV9
J gene: TRBJ2-7
clone size: once
CDR3 DNA: TGTGCCAGCAGCGGTGGCGAGGGGGAGCAGTACTTC
CDR3 protein: CASSGGEGEQYF

D gene: .
V gene: TRBV18
J gene: TRBJ1-2
clone size: .
CDR3 DNA: TGTGCCAGCTCACCACCAGAATTCTATGGCTACACCTTC
CDR3 protein: CASSPPEFYGYTF

D gene: .
V gene: TRBV13
J gene: TRBJ1-5
clone size: .
CDR3 DNA: TGTGCCAGCAGCCAGGGTAGGGAATGGAATCAGCCCCAGCATTTT
CDR3 protein: CASSQGREWNQPQHF

D gene: TRBD1
V gene: TRBV7-7
J gene: TRBJ1-1
clone size: .
CDR3 DNA: TGTGCCAGCAGCCCTGGGACAGGGATGAACACTGAAGCTTTCTTT
CDR3 protein: CASSPGTGMNTEAFF

D gene: TRBD2
V gene: TRBV11-2
J gene: TRBJ2-7
clone size: .
CDR3 DNA: TGTGCCAGCAGCTCTACTAGCGGCCCTTCCTACGAGCAGTACTTC
CDR3 protein: CASSSTSGPSYEQYF

D gene: .
V gene: TRBV25-1
J gene: TRBJ2-7
clone size: .
CDR3 DNA: TGTGCCAGCAGTGAGAGGGGGGCCCCCCTCTACGAGCAGTACTTC
CDR3 protein: CASSERGAPLYEQYF

D gene: .
V gene: TRBV2
J gene: TRBJ1-2
clone size: .
CDR3 DNA: TGTGCCAGCAGTGAATGGACAGCTGATTATGGCTACACCTTC
CDR3 protein: CASSEWTADYGYTF

D gene: TRBD2
V gene: TRBV9
J gene: TRBJ2-1
clone size: .
CDR3 DNA: TGTGCCAGCAGCGTACCTCGTTCCCTAGCGGGAGGTTTGGATGAGCAGTTCTTC
CDR3 protein: CASSVPRSLAGGLDEQFF

D gene: .
V gene: TRBV9
J gene: TRBJ1-1
clone size: .
CDR3 DNA: TGTGCCAGCAGCGTAGTAACAGGGTACACTGAAGCTTTCTTT
CDR3 protein: CASSVVTGYTEAFF

D gene: TRBD1
V gene: TRBV27
J gene: TRBJ1-4
clone size: .
CDR3 DNA: TGTGCCAGCAGTTGGGACAGGGGTAGTGAAAAACTGTTTTTT
CDR3 protein: CASSWDRGSEKLFF

D gene: TRBD2
V gene: TRBV25-1
J gene: TRBJ2-7
clone size: once
CDR3 DNA: TGTGCCAGCAGTGCACTAGCGTGGACCTACGAGCAGTACTTC
CDR3 protein: CASSALAWTYEQYF

D gene: .
V gene: TRBV5-6
J gene: TRBJ1-3
clone size: .
CDR3 DNA: TGTGCCAGCAGCTTGCCCCGTAAGAGCTCTGGAAACACCATATATTTT
CDR3 protein: CASSLPRKSSGNTIYF

D gene: TRBD2
V gene: TRBV28
J gene: TRBJ2-1
clone size: .
CDR3 DNA: TGTGCCAGCAGTTCCCCAAAGGTCTCCCTAGCGGGACTGATGAATGAGCAGTTCTTC
CDR3 protein: CASSSPKVSLAGLMNEQFF